This paragraph covers one T cell receptor (beta chain) sequence. The antigen remains undetermined. This record belongs to a study of cytomegalovirus exposure and HLA in healthy donors. Notes on the study in general: The majority of CMV-associated TCR beta chains were reported as apparently HLA-restricted in a later analysis. Later analysis demonstrated an association between a missense DCLRE1C variant and TCR beta V- and J-gene trimming.

The PCR contained 60 Vbeta and 13 Jbeta primers. TCRdb's table, derived via immunoSEQ multiplex PCR, lists solely in-frame clones and lacks some. This table holds around 300,000 clones, over 85% found once. V was pared by 3 bases and J by 5 bases, with 16 bases of the junction left unmatched. Germline assignment: CDR1 SQVTM and CDR2 ANQGSEA. This CDR3 is 19 amino acids long. The TCR was taken from a woman younger than 30 in good health and CMV-seronegative. The V call is TRBV29-1, the J call TRBJ2-5; 15 nucleotides line up with TRBD2. The sample consisted of PBMCs. Here the CDR3 DNA reads TGCAGCGTTGACGTGATTCCTGGACTAGCGGGGGGGCCCCTTGAGACCCAGTACTTC. Its protein is CSVDVIPGLAGGPLETQYF.